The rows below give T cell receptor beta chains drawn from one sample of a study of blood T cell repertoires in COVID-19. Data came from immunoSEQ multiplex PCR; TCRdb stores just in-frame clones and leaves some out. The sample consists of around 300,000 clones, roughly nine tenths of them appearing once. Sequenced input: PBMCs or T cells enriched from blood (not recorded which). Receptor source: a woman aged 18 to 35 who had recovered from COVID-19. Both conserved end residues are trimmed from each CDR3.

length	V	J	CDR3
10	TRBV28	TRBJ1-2	AIGEGTGGYT
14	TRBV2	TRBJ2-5	ASSEGLAGGGETQY
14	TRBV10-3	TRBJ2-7	AISAGGGLGSYEQY
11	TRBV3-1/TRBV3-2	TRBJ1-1	ASSQDPQTGAF
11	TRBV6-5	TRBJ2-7	ASSRQGINEQY
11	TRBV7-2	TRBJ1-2	ASSLYRVGGYT
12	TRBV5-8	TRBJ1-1	ASSLLGHLLSEV
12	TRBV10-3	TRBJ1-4	ASQAGATNEKLF
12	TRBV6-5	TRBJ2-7	ASSYSTLDREQY
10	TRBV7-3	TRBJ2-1	ASSLGTGEQF
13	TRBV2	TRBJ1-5	ASRLEAGGNQPQH
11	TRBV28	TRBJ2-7	ASSLRGGSEQY
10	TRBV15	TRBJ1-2	ATSTPPSGYT
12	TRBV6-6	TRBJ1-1	ASSLGAANTEAF
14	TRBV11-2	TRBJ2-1	ASSLTRAQAYNEQF
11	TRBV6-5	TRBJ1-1	ASSYRGRVEAF
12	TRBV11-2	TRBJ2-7	ASSFNRYLYEQY
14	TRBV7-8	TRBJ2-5	ASSWALAGGGETQY
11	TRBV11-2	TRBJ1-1	ASSQGHNTEAF
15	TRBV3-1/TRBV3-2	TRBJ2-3	ASSQDLAGPRTDTQY